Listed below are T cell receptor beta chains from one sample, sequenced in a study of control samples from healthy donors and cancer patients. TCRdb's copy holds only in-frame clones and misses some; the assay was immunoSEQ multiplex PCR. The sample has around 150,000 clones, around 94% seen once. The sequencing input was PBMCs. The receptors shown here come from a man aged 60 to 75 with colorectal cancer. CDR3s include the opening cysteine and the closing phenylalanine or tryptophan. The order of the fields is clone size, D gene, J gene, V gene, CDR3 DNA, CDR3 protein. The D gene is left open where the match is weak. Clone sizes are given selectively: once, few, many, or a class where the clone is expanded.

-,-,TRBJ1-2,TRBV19,TGTGCCAGTAGTAGACCTGACAGATACTATGGCTACACCTTC,CASSRPDRYYGYTF
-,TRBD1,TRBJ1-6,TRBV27,TGTGCCAGCAGTTTTCCCAGGGGGCTTAATTCACCCCTCCACTTT,CASSFPRGLNSPLHF
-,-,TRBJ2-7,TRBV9,TGTGCCAGCAGCCCCACGAGTGGCAACAGGGAGCAGTACTTC,CASSPTSGNREQYF
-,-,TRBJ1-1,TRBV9,TGTGCCAGCAGTGCGGGAACGATGAACACTGAAGCTTTCTTT,CASSAGTMNTEAFF
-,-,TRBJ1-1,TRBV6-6,TGTGCCAGCAGCCCGGGAGCATTGAACACTGAAGCTTTCTTT,CASSPGALNTEAFF
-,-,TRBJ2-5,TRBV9,TGTGCCAGCAGCGTAGGCCTAGGCGGGGCGGAGACCCAGTACTTC,CASSVGLGGAETQYF
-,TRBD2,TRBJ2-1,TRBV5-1,TGCGCCAGCAGCTTCCCTAGCGGGGGGGCCGGCTCCCGCAATGAGCAGTTCTTC,CASSFPSGGAGSRNEQFF
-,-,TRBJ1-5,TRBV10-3,TGTGCCATCAGTGAGACAGGGAATCAGCCCCAGCATTTT,CAISETGNQPQHF
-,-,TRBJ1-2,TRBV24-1,TGTGCCACCAGTGATGGAGGGAGCTATGGCTACACCTTC,CATSDGGSYGYTF
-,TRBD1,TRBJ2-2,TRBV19,TGTGCCAGTAGTGGTCGGACAGGGAGGTCCGGGGAGCTGTTTTTT,CASSGRTGRSGELFF
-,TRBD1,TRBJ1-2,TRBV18,TGTGCCAGCTCACCCCAGGGGGCCTCTGGCTACACCTTC,CASSPQGASGYTF
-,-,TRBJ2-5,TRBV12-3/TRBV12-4,TGTGCCAGCAGTGTGAGGGAAGAGACCCAGTACTTC,CASSVREETQYF
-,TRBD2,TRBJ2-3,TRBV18,TGTGCCAGCTCATCCACCCCTTCCTCTCTAGCGGTCCTCGAAGATACGCAGTATTTT,CASSSTPSSLAVLEDTQYF
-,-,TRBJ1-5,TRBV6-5,TGTGCCAGCAGTTACGACGGAAATCAGCCCCAGCATTTT,CASSYDGNQPQHF
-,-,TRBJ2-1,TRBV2,TGTGCCAGTAGTGCCGGGACCCGCGTCGGAGAGCAGTTCTTC,CASSAGTRVGEQFF
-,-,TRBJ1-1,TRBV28,TGTGCCAGCAGCCCACCGGGACCCGGAGCCACTGAAGCTTTCTTT,CASSPPGPGATEAFF
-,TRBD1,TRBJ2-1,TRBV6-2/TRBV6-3,TGTGCCAGCAGTGGACAGGGGGCTTCCAATGAGCAGTTCTTC,CASSGQGASNEQFF
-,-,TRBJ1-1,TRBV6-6,TGTGCCAGCACCTTAATGAACACTGAAGCTTTCTTT,CASTLMNTEAFF
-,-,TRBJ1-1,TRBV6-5,TGTGCCAGCAGGCCGGGAAACACTGAAGCTTTCTTT,CASRPGNTEAFF
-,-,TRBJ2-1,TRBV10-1,TGCGCCAGCAGTGCTTTGACAGGCCCGGGGAATGAGCAGTTCTTC,CASSALTGPGNEQFF
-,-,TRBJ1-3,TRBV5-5,TGTGCCAGCAGTGAACAGGGAAACACCATATATTTT,CASSEQGNTIYF
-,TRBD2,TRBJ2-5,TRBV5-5,TGTGCCAGCAGCCCTTCCTGGGGGGGAGAGACCCAGTACTTC,CASSPSWGGETQYF
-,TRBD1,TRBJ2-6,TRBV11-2,TGTGCCAGCAGTTCGGACAGGGAGGCTGGGGCCAACGTCCTGACTTTC,CASSSDREAGANVLTF
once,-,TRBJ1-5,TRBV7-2,TGTGCCAGCAGCTTAAATGGCAGATTAAGCAATCAGCCCCAGCATTTT,CASSLNGRLSNQPQHF
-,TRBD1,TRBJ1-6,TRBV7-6,TGTGCCAGCAGCATCGGACAGGCAAATTCACCCCTCCACTTT,CASSIGQANSPLHF
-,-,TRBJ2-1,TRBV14,TGTGCCAGCAGCCAAGAGGCAGGGATGTTGGATGAGCAGTTCTTC,CASSQEAGMLDEQFF
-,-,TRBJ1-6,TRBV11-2,TGTGCCAGCAGCTCGGGCTATAATTCACCCCTCCACTTT,CASSSGYNSPLHF
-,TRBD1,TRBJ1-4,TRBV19,TGTGCCAGTACTTTCAGGGGGCGAGGTGAAAAACTGTTTTTT,CASTFRGRGEKLFF
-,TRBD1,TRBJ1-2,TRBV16,TGTGCCAGCAGCCCTTGGACAGGGGCGGGGAATGGCTACACCTTC,CASSPWTGAGNGYTF
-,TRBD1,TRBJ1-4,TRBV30,TGTGCCTGGAGTACAGACAGGGAAGAAAAACTGTTTTTT,CAWSTDREEKLFF
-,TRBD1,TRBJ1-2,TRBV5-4,TGTGCCAGCAGCTTGGTCGGGACAGATATTGGCTACACCTTC,CASSLVGTDIGYTF
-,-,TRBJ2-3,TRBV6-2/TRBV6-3,TGTGCCAGCAGTCCCCGACAGAAGGGGGGCGATACGCAGTATTTT,CASSPRQKGGDTQYF
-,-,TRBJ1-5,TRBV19,TGTGCCAGTAGTATAGATCGGACACCCGGGGGCAATCAGCCCCAGCATTTT,CASSIDRTPGGNQPQHF
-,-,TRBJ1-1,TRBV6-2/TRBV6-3,TGTGCCAGCAGTTTGGTAGGGTATAATGAAGCTTTCTTT,CASSLVGYNEAFF
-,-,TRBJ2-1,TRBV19,TGTGCCAGTAGTATCGCGGACAGACGCAATGAGCAGTTCTTC,CASSIADRRNEQFF
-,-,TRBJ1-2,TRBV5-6,TGTGCCAGCAGCTATGGGACACCTCCATATGGCTACACCTTC,CASSYGTPPYGYTF
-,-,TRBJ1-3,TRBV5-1,TGCGCCAGCAGCTTGGCCATGTCGACTGGAAACACCATATATTTT,CASSLAMSTGNTIYF
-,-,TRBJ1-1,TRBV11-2,TGTGCCAGCAGCTTGGGGGTGGGGAGGCCAGGAACTGAAGCTTTCTTT,CASSLGVGRPGTEAFF
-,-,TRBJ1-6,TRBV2,TGTGCCAGCAGATGGACAGAGAATTCACCCCTCCACTTT,CASRWTENSPLHF
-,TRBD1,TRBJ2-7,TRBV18,TGTGCCAGCTCACCAGGGACAGGGGGCTCCTACGAGCAGTACTTC,CASSPGTGGSYEQYF
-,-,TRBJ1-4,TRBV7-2,TGTGCCAGCAGCTCCCAGGGTGGTGAAAAACTGTTTTTT,CASSSQGGEKLFF
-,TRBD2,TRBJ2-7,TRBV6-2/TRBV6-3,TGTGCCAGCAGTTACTCGGGGGGAGGGGACGAGCAGTACTTC,CASSYSGGGDEQYF
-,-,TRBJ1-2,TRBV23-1,TGCGCCAGCAGCCAAAACGGCGAAAAGAAGTGGGCAGGCCCTAAGGGCTACACCTTC,CASSQNGEKKWAGPKGYTF
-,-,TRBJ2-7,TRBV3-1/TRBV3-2,TGTGCCAGCAGCCAAGAGAGACAGGTTTCCTCCTACGAGCAGTACTTC,CASSQERQVSSYEQYF
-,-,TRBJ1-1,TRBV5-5,TGTGCCAGCAGAATAATCCCGGACATGAACACTGAAGCTTTCTTT,CASRIIPDMNTEAFF
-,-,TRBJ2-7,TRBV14,TGTGCCAGCAGCCTATTACAAATACTAGCTTTGTTTTACGAGCAGTACTTC,CASSLLQILALFYEQYF
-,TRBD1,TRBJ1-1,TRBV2,TGTGCCAGCAGGGGGAACAGGGGGGAAGATACTGAAGCTTTCTTT,CASRGNRGEDTEAFF
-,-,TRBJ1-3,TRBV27,TGTGCCAGCAGTTTATCCCCCGGATGGAAGGGAAACACCATATATTTT,CASSLSPGWKGNTIYF
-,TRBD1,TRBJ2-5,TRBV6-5,TGTGCCAGCAGATGGACAGGGAACGCTCAAGAGACCCAGTACTTC,CASRWTGNAQETQYF
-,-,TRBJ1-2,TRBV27,TGTGCCAGCAGTTTATCCCTCGGTAGGGGGATTGGCTATGGCTACACCTTC,CASSLSLGRGIGYGYTF
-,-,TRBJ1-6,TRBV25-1,TGTGCCAGCAGGGCCGGGAAGAGGGATTCACCCCTCCACTTT,CASRAGKRDSPLHF
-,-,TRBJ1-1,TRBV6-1,TGTGCCAGCAGTGAAACGAGGGTTAGCACTGAAGCTTTCTTT,CASSETRVSTEAFF